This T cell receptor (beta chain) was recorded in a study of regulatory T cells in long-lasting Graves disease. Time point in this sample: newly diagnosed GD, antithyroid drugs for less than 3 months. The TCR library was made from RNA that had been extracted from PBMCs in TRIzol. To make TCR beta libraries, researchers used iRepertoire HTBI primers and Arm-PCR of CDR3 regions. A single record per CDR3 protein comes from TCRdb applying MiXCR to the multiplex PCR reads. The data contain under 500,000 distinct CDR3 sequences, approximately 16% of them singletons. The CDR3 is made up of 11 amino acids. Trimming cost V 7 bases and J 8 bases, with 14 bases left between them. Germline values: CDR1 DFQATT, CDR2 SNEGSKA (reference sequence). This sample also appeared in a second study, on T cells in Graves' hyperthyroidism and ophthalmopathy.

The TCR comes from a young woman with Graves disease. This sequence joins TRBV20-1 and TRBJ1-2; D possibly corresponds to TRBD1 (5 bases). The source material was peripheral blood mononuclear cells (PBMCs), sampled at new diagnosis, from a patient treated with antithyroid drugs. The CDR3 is CSVRDLVGYTF. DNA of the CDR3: TGCAGTGTTAGGGACCTTGTCGGCTACACCTTC.